This T cell receptor (beta chain) is from a study of post-analysis software for immune sequencing data. Study details: Patients had relapsing-remitting, secondary progressive or progressive-relapsing multiple sclerosis; some lacked subtype.

Comments on this clonotype: Its specificity is not known.

TCR beta cDNA libraries included unique molecular identifiers. TCRdb re-called the PCR reads through MiXCR, storing one row per CDR3 protein. The sample shows hundreds of thousands of distinct CDR3 sequences, 40% to 55% of them seen only once. Study findings and constraints: When the samples were clustered directly with F measure, those that had been prepared in the same batch showed strong co-clustering. Normalized Chao1 diversity was significantly lower in multiple sclerosis patients than in controls.

The clonotype was recovered from a girl aged 10 to 17 with multiple sclerosis. The sequenced sample consisted of blood.

This chain's CDR3 is CASRRLAGGHHNEQFF. The DNA for the CDR3 is TGTGCCAGCAGACGACTAGCGGGAGGACACCACAATGAGCAGTTCTTC. The chain uses TRBV2 and TRBJ2-1, with 13 bases matching TRBD2. The CDR3 is 16 residues long. CDR1 is SNHLY, CDR2 FYNNEI, per germline. The V segment lost 6 bases and the J segment 5 bases; nucleotides outside the gene matches: 7.